These 30 T cell receptor beta chains were sequenced from one sample in a study of beta chain features in type 1 diabetes (dated by TCRdb to between 2017 and 2018). Points the paper makes about the study in general: In all four CD4+ subsets, TCRB CDR3 length was moderately but significantly shorter in type 1 diabetes patients.

Libraries were prepared through the immunoSEQ multiplex PCR assay. The High Capacity cDNA Reverse Transcription Kit was used to reverse transcribe all of the isolated RNA, meaning that expressed TCRB transcripts were what got sequenced. Imported from immuneACCESS, the table was reduced by TCRdb to in-frame sequences with V and J called. These copies leave out some clones; in studies compared against another copy, an unresolved V gene accounts for under half, and the cause of the remainder is not known. The sample yields about 650,000 clones; around 12% were counted once. The top ten clones comprise 0.09% to 0.15% of the sample. Which antigens these TCRs recognize remains unknown. The sample was naive CD4+ T cells from blood. The label giving this sample's cell subset or site can be read as: true naive CD4+ T cells. Source of these receptors: a man aged 30 to 45 with type 1 diabetes.

The chain employs TRBV9 and TRBJ2-5; possibly TRBD1 for D (5 bases). V lost 0 bases to trimming and J lost 7 bases, with 13 bases between them. Germline V gene sequence: CDR1 SGDLS, CDR2 YYNGEE. The CDR3 sequence is 14 residues long. In DNA, the CDR3 is TGTGCCAGCAGCGTAGGTAGGGGTTCGGGGACCCAGTACTTC. Amino acids: CASSVGRGSGTQYF.

This clone was detected a few times. V is TRBV18 and J is TRBJ2-3, with D perhaps matching TRBD1 (5 bases). Germline assignment: CDR1 KGHSH and CDR2 LQKENI. The V gene lost 2 bases and the J gene lost 4 bases, with 13 bases spanning the gap. This CDR3 has 15 residues. CDR3 in amino acids: CASSPNVRVADTQYF. In DNA form, the CDR3 reads TGTGCCAGCTCACCAAACGTCAGGGTGGCAGATACGCAGTATTTT.

The V and J genes are TRBV29-1 and TRBJ1-4; 9 nucleotides agree with TRBD1. The germline V gene has CDR1 SQVTM and CDR2 ANQGSEA. V trimming: 7 bases; J trimming: 7 bases; junction bases outside the gene matches: 16. This CDR3 has 16 amino acids. CDR3 region: CSAVRGQGYAGEKLFF. In nucleotides, the CDR3 is TGCAGCGCTGTAAGGGGACAGGGTTACGCCGGTGAAAAACTGTTTTTT. The variable domain in full, completed from reference TRBV29-1 and TRBJ1-4, reads SAVISQKPSRDICQRGTSLTIQCQVDSQVTMMFWYRQQPGQSLTLIATANQGSEATYESGFVIDKFPISRPNLTFSTLTVSNMSPEDSSIYLCSAVRGQGYAGEKLFFGSGTQLSVL.

V is TRBV30 and J is TRBJ1-6; the D gene is possibly TRBD1 (5 bases). Trimming cost V 0 bases and J 7 bases, with 10 bases left between them. The CDR3 covers 14 residues. Germline V gene lookup returns CDR1 GTSNPN and CDR2 SVGIG (reference sequence). This chain's CDR3 is CAWSVLRANSPLHF. The CDR3 bases are TGTGCCTGGAGTGTACTCAGGGCAAATTCACCCCTCCACTTT.

This chain connects TRBV7-9 to TRBJ2-1; D is perhaps TRBD2 (5 bases). The CDR3 runs to 16 residues. CDR1 SEHNR and CDR2 FQNEAQ come from the germline V gene (reference sequence). V lost 5 bases to trimming and J lost 6 bases, with 20 bases between them. In DNA form, the CDR3 reads TGTGCCAGCAGCGCCCAGGCCGGACTCCCCGCCAATGAGCAGTTCTTC. It codes for CASSAQAGLPANEQFF.

The J gene is TRBJ2-1, the V gene TRBV29-1, with a weak D call TRBD1 (6 bases). The length of the CDR3 is 14 residues. Germline V gene sequence: CDR1 SQVTM, CDR2 ANQGSEA. V was pared by 7 bases and J by 0 bases, with 13 bases between. CDR3 residues: CSGSTGSSYNEQFF. CDR3 sequence (DNA): TGCAGCGGGAGCACAGGGAGCTCCTACAATGAGCAGTTCTTC.

This rearrangement joins TRBV18 to TRBJ2-3, with D tentatively TRBD1 (6 bases). Germline CDR1 reads KGHSH; CDR2 reads LQKENI. V lost 3 bases and J 4 bases, leaving 8 bases between the germline ends. CDR3 length: 13 residues. This chain's CDR3 is CASSPGASDTQYF. The CDR3 DNA reads TGTGCCAGCTCACCGGGGGCGTCAGATACGCAGTATTTT. Looking up the rest from reference TRBV18 and TRBJ2-3 gives the full variable domain: NAGVMQNPRHLVRRRGQEARLRCSPMKGHSHVYWYRQLPEEGLKFMVYLQKENIIDESGMPKERFSAEFPKEGPSILRIQQVVRGDSAAYFCASSPGASDTQYFGPGTRLTVL.

This clone was counted only a few times. The V and J genes are TRBV30 and TRBJ1-5; D is unresolved. CDR1 is GTSNPN, CDR2 SVGIG, per germline (reference sequence). The CDR3 totals 17 residues. Trimming removed 1 base at V and 6 bases at J, with 22 bases between. The CDR3: CAWSGPMQPELGQPQHF. In DNA, the CDR3 is TGTGCCTGGAGTGGACCGATGCAGCCCGAGTTAGGTCAGCCCCAGCATTTT. The variable domain in full, completed from reference TRBV30 and TRBJ1-5, reads SQTIHQWPATLVQPVGSPLSLECTVEGTSNPNLYWYRQAAGRGLQLLFYSVGIGQISSEVPQNLSASRPQDRQFILSSKKLLLSDSGFYLCAWSGPMQPELGQPQHFGDGTRLSIL.

V and J are TRBV7-9 and TRBJ1-6, with D perhaps matching TRBD1 (6 bases). V was clipped by 0 bases and J by 7 bases, with 7 bases between them. This CDR3 is 14 amino acids long. In germline, CDR1 is SEHNR, CDR2 FQNEAQ (reference sequence). In nucleotides, the CDR3 is TGTGCCAGCAGCTTAGCCCAGGGGAATTCACCCCTCCACTTT. Translation gives CASSLAQGNSPLHF.

The table lists this clone with a few counts. The CDR3 here is CASSAYATRLQETQYF. Written as DNA, the CDR3 is TGCGCCAGCAGCGCCTACGCTACAAGGCTACAAGAGACCCAGTACTTC. This chain connects TRBV5-1 to TRBJ2-5; D is uncertain. This CDR3 comprises 16 residues. V was cut by 4 bases and J by 2 bases, with 18 bases left in between. CDR1 is SGHRS, CDR2 YFSETQ, per germline.

V is TRBV7-6 and J is TRBJ1-6; TRBD1 might be the D (6 bases). The CDR3 totals 14 residues. Germline-derived CDR1 and CDR2 are SGHVS and FNYEAQ. The germline V and J ends were trimmed by 8 bases and 1 base, with 9 bases remaining between them. The CDR3 region is CASGGRSYNSPLHF. CDR3 in DNA: TGTGCCAGCGGGGGGCGATCCTATAATTCACCCCTCCACTTT.

The CDR3 loop is CASSREAEAFF. CDR3 nucleotide sequence: TGTGCCAGCTCAAGGGAGGCTGAAGCTTTCTTT. The gene calls are TRBV18 and TRBJ1-1, with unresolved D. This CDR3 contains 11 residues. Germline-derived CDR1 and CDR2 are KGHSH and LQKENI. Trimming cost V 5 bases and J 6 bases, with 7 bases left between them.

Details on this clone: One end of the junction does not line up with germline, which may come from a read error. The J gene is TRBJ2-2, the V gene TRBV7-7; 7 bases are a match to TRBD1. Germline-derived CDR1 and CDR2 are SSHAT and FNYEAQ (reference sequence). The CDR3 totals 15 residues. CDR3 loop: CASSSTGVGTGELFF. The CDR3 coding sequence is TGTGCTAGCAGCTCAACAGGGGTGGGCACCGGGGAGCTGTTTTTT.

This clone was recorded a few times. The chain combines TRBV20-1 with TRBJ2-1; D remains ambiguous. There are 11 residues in the CDR3. Germline V gene sequence: CDR1 DFQATT, CDR2 SNEGSKA (reference sequence). The germline V and J ends were trimmed by 6 bases and 6 bases, with 9 bases remaining between them. The CDR3: CSATNSNEQFF. The CDR3 DNA reads as TGCAGTGCAACCAACAGCAATGAGCAGTTCTTC.

The rearrangement links TRBV10-3 to TRBJ2-3; the match to TRBD1 covers 9 bases. V was clipped by 4 bases and J by 7 bases; unmatched bases: 9. CDR3 length: 15 residues. CDR1 is ENHRY, CDR2 SYGVKD, per germline. The CDR3 loop is CAISVEQGAMYTQYF. The CDR3 bases are TGTGCCATCAGTGTGGAACAGGGGGCTATGTATACGCAGTATTTT.

There are a few counts of this clone. The chain recombines TRBV7-9 with TRBJ1-3, with TRBD1 matching over 8 bases. The CDR3 extends over 15 amino acids. CDR1 SEHNR and CDR2 FQNEAQ come from the germline V gene (reference sequence). J was trimmed by 3 bases and V by 5 bases; bases with no gene match: 6. The CDR3 reads CASSLPGGGGNTIYF. The CDR3 region has the DNA TGTGCCAGCAGCCTCCCAGGGGGCGGTGGAAACACCATATATTTT.

The chain employs TRBV14 and TRBJ2-5; no firm D call. Trimming stripped 3 bases from V and 5 bases from J, with 7 bases between. Germline CDR1 SGHDN, CDR2 FVKESK. CDR3 length: 12 residues. This CDR3 is CASSHLSETQYF. The CDR3 nucleotides read TGTGCCAGCAGCCATCTTAGTGAGACCCAGTACTTC.

This clone was seen only a few times. The chain employs TRBV10-3 and TRBJ1-6; the match to TRBD1 covers 10 bases. The CDR3 is made up of 14 amino acids. CDR1 and CDR2 (germline): ENHRY, SYGVKD. V gave up 4 bases and J gave up 7 bases; unmatched junction bases: 1. The CDR3 reads CAISGGQGNSPLHF. The CDR3 DNA reads as TGTGCCATCAGTGGGGGACAGGGGAATTCACCCCTCCACTTT.

The chain joins TRBV4-3 to TRBJ2-3, with 9 bases matching TRBD2. V shed 1 base, J shed 2 bases, and the junction held 4 bases outside the gene matches. Germline values: CDR1 LGHNA, CDR2 YSLEER. The CDR3 is 16 residues long. The CDR3 loop is CASSQGASGNTDTQYF. The CDR3 region has the DNA TGCGCCAGCAGCCAAGGGGCTAGCGGGAACACAGATACGCAGTATTTT.

This clone turned up a few times. The gene calls are TRBV29-1 and TRBJ1-5; perhaps TRBD1 as D (5 bases). Germline CDR1 is SQVTM and CDR2 is ANQGSEA. The CDR3 sequence is 12 residues long. V was trimmed by 6 bases and J by 5 bases, leaving 11 bases between them. The CDR3: CSVGTQHQPQHF. As DNA, the CDR3 is TGCAGCGTCGGGACCCAACATCAGCCCCAGCATTTT.

The chain uses TRBV30 and TRBJ2-3; no definite D call. Between the trimmed V and J ends, which lost 2 bases and 3 bases, there was a span of 9 bases. Germline CDR1 is GTSNPN and CDR2 is SVGIG (reference sequence). The CDR3 spans 13 residues. This CDR3 reads CAWSIGGTDTQYF. As DNA, the CDR3 is TGTGCCTGGAGTATCGGCGGAACAGATACGCAGTATTTT.

The chain recombines TRBV7-9 with TRBJ1-2; TRBD1 might be the D (5 bases). The V gene lost 1 base and the J gene lost 4 bases, with 10 bases spanning the gap. Germline lookup yields CDR1 SEHNR and CDR2 FQNEAQ (reference sequence). There are 14 residues in the CDR3. Written as DNA, the CDR3 is TGTGCCAGCAGCTTAGTATTACAGGCCTATGGCTACACCTTC. This gives the protein CASSLVLQAYGYTF.

The chain carries TRBV18 and TRBJ2-3; no definite D call. The CDR3 is 11 amino acids. Per the germline V gene, CDR1 is KGHSH and CDR2 is LQKENI. V was cut by 4 bases and J by 6 bases, with 5 bases left in between. In nucleotides, the CDR3 is TGTGCCAGCTCACGGTATGATACGCAGTATTTT. Protein sequence: CASSRYDTQYF.

The chain links TRBV9 to TRBJ2-7, with 7 bases that match TRBD1. V lost 0 bases to trimming and J lost 3 bases; unmatched junction nucleotides: 6. CDR3 length: 15 residues. Germline V gene data show CDR1 as SGDLS and CDR2 as YYNGEE. Here the CDR3 reads CASSVDGTENYEQYF. For the CDR3, the DNA is TGTGCCAGCAGCGTAGATGGGACAGAGAACTACGAGCAGTACTTC.

This clone was seen a few times. The rearrangement links TRBV12-2 to TRBJ2-2. TRBV12-2 is designated a pseudogene. The CDR3 contains 10 residues. The CDR3, as DNA: TGTGCAAGTCAGACGGGGGAGCTGTTTTTT. It yields the protein CASQTGELFF.

This clone was found a few times. This same CDR3 is encoded by further DNA sequences in the sample. The J gene is TRBJ2-3, the V gene TRBV28; D uncertain. This CDR3 comprises 13 residues. V lost 5 bases and J lost 0, with 6 bases in between. CDR1 and CDR2 (germline): MDHEN, SYDVKM. The CDR3 nucleotides read TGTGCCAGCAGTCGATCTAGCACAGATACGCAGTATTTT. Translating it yields CASSRSSTDTQYF. Variable domain in full (rest from reference TRBV28 and TRBJ2-3): DVKVTQSSRYLVKRTGEKVFLECVQDMDHENMFWYRQDPGLGLRLIYFSYDVKMKEKGDIPEGYSVSREKKERFSLILESASTNQTSMYLCASSRSSTDTQYFGPGTRLTVL.

DNA for the CDR3: TGTGCCAGCAGCTACCGACAGCCACGCAACATTCAGTACTTC. Amino acids: CASSYRQPRNIQYF. This chain connects TRBV6-6 to TRBJ2-4, with D possibly being TRBD1 (5 bases). Germline assignment: CDR1 MNHNY and CDR2 SVGAGI (reference sequence). The CDR3 is 14 residues long. The V end was cut by 6 bases, the J end by 7 bases, with 16 bases between.

This clone was counted a few times. J is TRBJ1-5 and V is TRBV28; 9 bases fit TRBD1. Trimming took 8 bases from V and 3 from J; bases not matched to a gene: 8. This CDR3 region has 15 residues. Per germline, CDR1 MDHEN and CDR2 SYDVKM. CDR3 loop: CASGVGQGINQPQHF. The CDR3 region has the DNA TGTGCCAGCGGAGTGGGACAGGGTATCAATCAGCCCCAGCATTTT.

In nucleotides, the CDR3 is TGTGCCAGCAGTCGACTGGACAGGGGAGTTGAAAAACTGTTTTTT. This sequence encodes CASSRLDRGVEKLFF. V is TRBV25-1 and J is TRBJ1-4; 9 nucleotides match TRBD1. Per the germline V gene, CDR1 is MGHDK and CDR2 is SYGVNS. The V gene end was trimmed by 5 bases and the J gene end by 7 bases; junction bases not matched to a gene: 8. CDR3 length equals 15 residues. Full variable domain (missing parts from reference TRBV25-1 and TRBJ1-4): EADIYQTPRYLVIGTGKKITLECSQTMGHDKMYWYQQDPGMELHLIHYSYGVNSTEKGDLSSESTVSRIRTEHFPLTLESARPSHTSQYLCASSRLDRGVEKLFFGSGTQLSVL.

This clone occurred a few times. V usage is TRBV2 and J usage is TRBJ1-1; TRBD1 matches at 7 bases. The CDR3 consists of 13 residues. CDR1 and CDR2 (germline): SNHLY, FYNNEI. The junction had 11 bases not matched to a gene; V was cut back by 11 bases and J by 5 bases. The DNA of the CDR3 is TGTGCCCAGCACAGGGGAAAGCAAACTGAAGCTTTCTTT. Its protein product is CAQHRGKQTEAFF.